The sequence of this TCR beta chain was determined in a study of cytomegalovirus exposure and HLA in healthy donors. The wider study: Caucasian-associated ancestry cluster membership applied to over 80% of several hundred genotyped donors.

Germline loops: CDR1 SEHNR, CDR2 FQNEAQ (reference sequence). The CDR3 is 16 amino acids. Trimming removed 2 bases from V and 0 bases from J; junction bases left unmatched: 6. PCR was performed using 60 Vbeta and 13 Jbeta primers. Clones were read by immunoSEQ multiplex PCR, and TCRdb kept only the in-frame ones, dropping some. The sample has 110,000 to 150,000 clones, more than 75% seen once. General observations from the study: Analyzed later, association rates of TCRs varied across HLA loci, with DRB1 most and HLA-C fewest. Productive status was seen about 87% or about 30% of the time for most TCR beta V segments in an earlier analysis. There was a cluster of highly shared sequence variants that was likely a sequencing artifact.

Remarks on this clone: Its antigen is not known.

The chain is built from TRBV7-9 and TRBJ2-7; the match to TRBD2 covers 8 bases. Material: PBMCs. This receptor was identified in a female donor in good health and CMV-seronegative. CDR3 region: CASSLRLAGSSYEQYF. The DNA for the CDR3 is TGTGCCAGCAGCTTAAGGTTAGCGGGGAGCTCCTACGAGCAGTACTTC.